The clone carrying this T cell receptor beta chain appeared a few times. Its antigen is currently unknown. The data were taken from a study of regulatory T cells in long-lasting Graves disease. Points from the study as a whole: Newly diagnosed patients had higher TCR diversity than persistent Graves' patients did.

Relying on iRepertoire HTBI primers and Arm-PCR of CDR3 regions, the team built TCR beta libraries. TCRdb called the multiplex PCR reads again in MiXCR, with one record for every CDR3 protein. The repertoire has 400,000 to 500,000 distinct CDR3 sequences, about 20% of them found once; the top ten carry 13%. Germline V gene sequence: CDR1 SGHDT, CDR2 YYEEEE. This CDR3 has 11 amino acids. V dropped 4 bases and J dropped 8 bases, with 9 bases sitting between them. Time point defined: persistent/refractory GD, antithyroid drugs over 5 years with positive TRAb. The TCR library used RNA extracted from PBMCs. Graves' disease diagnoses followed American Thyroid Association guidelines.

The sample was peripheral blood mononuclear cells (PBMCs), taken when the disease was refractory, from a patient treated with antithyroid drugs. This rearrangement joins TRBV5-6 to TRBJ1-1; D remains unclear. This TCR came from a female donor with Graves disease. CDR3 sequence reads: CASSDGREAFF. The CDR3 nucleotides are TGTGCCAGCAGCGACGGGAGGGAAGCTTTCTTT.